This T cell receptor (beta chain) was obtained from a study of control samples from healthy donors and cancer patients. V was trimmed by 6 bases and J by 1 base, leaving 19 bases between them. This CDR3 spans 15 amino acids. In germline, CDR1 is SQVTM, CDR2 ANQGSEA. Measured with immunoSEQ multiplex PCR; TCRdb has only the in-frame clones, and not every one. The repertoire holds roughly 39,000 clones, with 80% to 95% as singletons. The gene calls are TRBV29-1 and TRBJ2-7; D tentatively fits TRBD1 or TRBD2 (6 bases each). Sequencing input: blood. This receptor was obtained from a woman aged 50 to 65 in good health. DNA of the CDR3: TGCAGCGTCAAAACAGGGATTGGGGGGTCCTACGAGCAGTACTTC. Its protein is CSVKTGIGGSYEQYF.